This T cell receptor beta chain is drawn from a study of vaccination and CD4 T cells after COVID-19. Per the germline V gene, CDR1 is MNHEY and CDR2 is SVGEGT. Trimming at V came to 7 bases and at J to 0 bases, leaving 11 bases not matched to a gene. This CDR3 comprises 16 residues. General study results and limits: Among those convalescent, a median around 89% of reactive clones emerged solely post-vaccination.

Treatment meaning: roughly 11-day PBMC culture with coronavirus spike peptide pools or control peptides (ViraFEST assay). Expanded clonotypes were found by TCR sequencing after peptide-pool stimulation (ViraFEST). The assay that was used to sequence DNA from cultured CD4+ T cells was the Oncomine TCR Beta short-read assay. Genomic DNA was extracted from cultured CD4+ T cells. TCRdb independently ran MiXCR on the PCR reads; one entry per CDR3 protein. This sample has about 20,000 distinct CDR3 sequences, with 40% to 45% found just once. With respect to this clonotype: The target antigen is unknown.

V and J are TRBV6-2 or TRBV6-3 and TRBJ2-7; 8 bases map to TRBD2. The TCR was taken from a human donor who had recovered from COVID-19. Sequenced here: CD4+ T cells from blood, cultured in vitro, sampled after SARS-CoV-2 vaccination. In DNA, the CDR3 is TGTGCCAGCACAAATGTCGGGGGGGGGAGCTCCTACGAGCAGTACTTC. Translating it yields CASTNVGGGSSYEQYF.